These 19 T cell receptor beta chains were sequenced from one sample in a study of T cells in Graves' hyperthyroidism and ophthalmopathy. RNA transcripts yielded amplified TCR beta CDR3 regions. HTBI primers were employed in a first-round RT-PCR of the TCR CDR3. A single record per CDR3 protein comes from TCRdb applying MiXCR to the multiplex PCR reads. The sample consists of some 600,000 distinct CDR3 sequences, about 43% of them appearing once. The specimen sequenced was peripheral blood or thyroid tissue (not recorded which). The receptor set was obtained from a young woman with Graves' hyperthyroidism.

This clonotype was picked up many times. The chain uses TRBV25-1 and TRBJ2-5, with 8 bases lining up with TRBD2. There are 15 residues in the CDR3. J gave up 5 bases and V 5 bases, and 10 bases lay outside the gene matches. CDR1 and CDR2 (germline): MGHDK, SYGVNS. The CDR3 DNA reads TGTGCCAGCAGTTTTGGCGGGGGGCCACGCGAGACCCAGTACTTC. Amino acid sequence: CASSFGGGPRETQYF.

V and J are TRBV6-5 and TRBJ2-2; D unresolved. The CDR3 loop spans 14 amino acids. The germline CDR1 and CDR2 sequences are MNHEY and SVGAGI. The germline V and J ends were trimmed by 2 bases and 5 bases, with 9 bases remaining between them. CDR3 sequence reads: CASSYLSRTGELFF. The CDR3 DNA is TGTGCCAGCAGTTACCTCAGTCGGACCGGGGAGCTGTTTTTT.

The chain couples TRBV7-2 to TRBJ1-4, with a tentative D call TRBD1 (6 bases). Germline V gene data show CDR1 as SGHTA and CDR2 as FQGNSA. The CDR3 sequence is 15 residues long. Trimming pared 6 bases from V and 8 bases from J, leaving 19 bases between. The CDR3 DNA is TGTGCCAGCAGACCCAAAGGGGGAACCGGCGAAAAACTGTTTTTT. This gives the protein CASRPKGGTGEKLFF.

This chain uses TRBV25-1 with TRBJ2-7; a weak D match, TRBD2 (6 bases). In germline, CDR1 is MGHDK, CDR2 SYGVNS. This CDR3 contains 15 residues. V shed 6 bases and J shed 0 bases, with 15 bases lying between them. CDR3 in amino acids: CASSQDRRGSYEQYF. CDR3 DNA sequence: TGTGCCAGCAGCCAAGATCGGCGGGGCTCCTACGAGCAGTACTTC.

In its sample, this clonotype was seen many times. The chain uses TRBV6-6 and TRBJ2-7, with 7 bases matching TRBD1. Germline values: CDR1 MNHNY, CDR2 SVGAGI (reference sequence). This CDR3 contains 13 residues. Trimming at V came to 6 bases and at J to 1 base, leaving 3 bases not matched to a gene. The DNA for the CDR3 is TGTGCCAGCAGGCCGGGACAGTCCTACGAGCAGTACTTC. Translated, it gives CASRPGQSYEQYF.

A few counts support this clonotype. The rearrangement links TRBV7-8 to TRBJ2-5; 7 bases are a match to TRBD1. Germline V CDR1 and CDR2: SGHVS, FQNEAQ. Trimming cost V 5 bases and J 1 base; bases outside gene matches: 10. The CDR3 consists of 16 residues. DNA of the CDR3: TGTGCCAGCAGCCAGGGGGTCTACGGTATCCAAGAGACCCAGTACTTC. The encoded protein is CASSQGVYGIQETQYF.

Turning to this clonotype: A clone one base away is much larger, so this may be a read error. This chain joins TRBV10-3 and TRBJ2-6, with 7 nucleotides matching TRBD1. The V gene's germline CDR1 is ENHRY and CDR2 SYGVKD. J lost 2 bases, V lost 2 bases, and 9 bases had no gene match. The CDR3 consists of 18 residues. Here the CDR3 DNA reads TGTGCCATCAGTGAGGTAGCAGGGGGAGCACCTGGGGCCAACGTCCTGACTTTC. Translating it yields CAISEVAGGAPGANVLTF.

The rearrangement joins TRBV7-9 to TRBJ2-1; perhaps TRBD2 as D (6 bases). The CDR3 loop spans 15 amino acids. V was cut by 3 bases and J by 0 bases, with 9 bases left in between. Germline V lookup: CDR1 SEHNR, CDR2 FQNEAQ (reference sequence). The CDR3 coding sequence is TGTGCCAGCAGCTTGGAGGGCAGCTCCTACAATGAGCAGTTCTTC. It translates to CASSLEGSSYNEQFF.

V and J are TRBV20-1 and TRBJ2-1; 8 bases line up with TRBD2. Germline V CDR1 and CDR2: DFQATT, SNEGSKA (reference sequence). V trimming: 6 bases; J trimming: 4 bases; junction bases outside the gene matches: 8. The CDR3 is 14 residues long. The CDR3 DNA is TGCAGTGCAAAGCGGGAGTGGGAGTACAATGAGCAGTTCTTC. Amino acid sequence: CSAKREWEYNEQFF.

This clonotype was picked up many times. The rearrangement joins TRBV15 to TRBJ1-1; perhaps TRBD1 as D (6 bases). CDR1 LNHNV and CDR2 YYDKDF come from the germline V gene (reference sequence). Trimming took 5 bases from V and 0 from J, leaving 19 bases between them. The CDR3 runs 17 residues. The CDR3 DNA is TGTGCCACCAGCGAGGGGGGGAGGGGCTCCCTGAACACTGAAGCTTTCTTT. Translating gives CATSEGGRGSLNTEAFF.

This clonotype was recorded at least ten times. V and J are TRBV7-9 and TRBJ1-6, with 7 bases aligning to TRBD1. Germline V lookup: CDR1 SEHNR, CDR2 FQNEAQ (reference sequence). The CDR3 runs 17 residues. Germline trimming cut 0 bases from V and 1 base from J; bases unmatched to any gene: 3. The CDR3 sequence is CASSLAAGGSYNSPLHF. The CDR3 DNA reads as TGTGCCAGCAGCTTAGCCGCAGGGGGATCCTATAATTCACCCCTCCACTTT.

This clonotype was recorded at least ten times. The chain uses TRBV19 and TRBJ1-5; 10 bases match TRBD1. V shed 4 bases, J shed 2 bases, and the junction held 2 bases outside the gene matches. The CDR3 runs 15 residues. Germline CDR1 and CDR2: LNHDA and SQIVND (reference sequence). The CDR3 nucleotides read TGTGCCAGTAGTACAGGGACAGGGGGCAATCAGCCCCAGCATTTT. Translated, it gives CASSTGTGGNQPQHF.

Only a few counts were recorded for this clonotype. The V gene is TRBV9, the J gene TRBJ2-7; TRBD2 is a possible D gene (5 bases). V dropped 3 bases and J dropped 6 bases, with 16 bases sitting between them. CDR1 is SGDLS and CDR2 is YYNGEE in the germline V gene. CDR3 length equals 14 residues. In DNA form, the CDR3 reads TGTGCCAGCAGCGCAGGACTCTTACCCGGCGAGCAGTACTTC. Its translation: CASSAGLLPGEQYF. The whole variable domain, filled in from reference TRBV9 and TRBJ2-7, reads DSGVTQTPKHLITATGQRVTLRCSPRSGDLSVYWYQQSLDQGLQFLIQYYNGEERAKGNILERFSAQQFPDLHSELNLSSLELGDSALYFCASSAGLLPGEQYFGPGTRLTVT.

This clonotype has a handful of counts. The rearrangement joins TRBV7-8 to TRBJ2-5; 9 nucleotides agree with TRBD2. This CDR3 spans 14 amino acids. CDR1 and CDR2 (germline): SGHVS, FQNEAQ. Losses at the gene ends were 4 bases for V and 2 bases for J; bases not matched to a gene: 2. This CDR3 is CASSSREGQETQYF. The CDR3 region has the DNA TGTGCCAGCAGCTCGCGGGAGGGGCAAGAGACCCAGTACTTC.

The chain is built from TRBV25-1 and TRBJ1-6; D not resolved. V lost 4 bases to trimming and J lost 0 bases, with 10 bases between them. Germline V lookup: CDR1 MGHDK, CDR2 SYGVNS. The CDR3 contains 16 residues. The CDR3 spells CASSAGSFSYNSPLHF. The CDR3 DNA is TGTGCCAGCAGTGCTGGAAGTTTCTCCTATAATTCACCCCTCCACTTT.

The CDR3 spells CASSYEGQNTGELFF. The DNA of the CDR3 is TGTGCCAGCAGTTACGAGGGACAGAACACCGGGGAGCTGTTTTTT. The J gene is TRBJ2-2, the V gene TRBV6-5, with D possibly TRBD1 on 6 matching bases. Looked up from germline, CDR1 is MNHEY and CDR2 is SVGAGI. The germline V and J ends were trimmed by 2 bases and 1 base, with 8 bases remaining between them. The CDR3 totals 15 residues.

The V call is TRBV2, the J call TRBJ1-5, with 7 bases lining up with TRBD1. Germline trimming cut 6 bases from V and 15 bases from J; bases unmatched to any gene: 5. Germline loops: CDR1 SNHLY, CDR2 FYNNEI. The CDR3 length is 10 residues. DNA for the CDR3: TGTGCCAGCAGAGTCGACAGGGTGCATTTT. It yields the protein CASRVDRVHF. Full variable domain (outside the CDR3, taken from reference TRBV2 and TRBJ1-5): EPEVTQTPSHQVTQMGQEVILRCVPISNHLYFYWYRQILGQKVEFLVSFYNNEISEKSEIFDDQFSVERPDGSNFTLKIRSTKLEDSAMYFCASRVDRVHFGDGTRLSIL.

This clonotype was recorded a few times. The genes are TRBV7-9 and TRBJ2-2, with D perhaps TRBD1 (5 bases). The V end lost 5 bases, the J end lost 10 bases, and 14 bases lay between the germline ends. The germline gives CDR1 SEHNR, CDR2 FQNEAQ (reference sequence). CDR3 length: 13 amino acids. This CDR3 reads CASSLDQGEELFF. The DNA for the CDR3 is TGTGCCAGCAGCCTAGACCAAGGGGAGGAGCTGTTTTTT.

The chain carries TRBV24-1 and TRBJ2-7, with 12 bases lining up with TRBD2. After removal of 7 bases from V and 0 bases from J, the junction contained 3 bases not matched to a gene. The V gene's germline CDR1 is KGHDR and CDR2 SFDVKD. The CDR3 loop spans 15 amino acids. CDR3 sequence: CATSRTSGNSYEQYF. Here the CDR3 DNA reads TGTGCCACCAGCAGGACTAGCGGGAACTCCTACGAGCAGTACTTC.